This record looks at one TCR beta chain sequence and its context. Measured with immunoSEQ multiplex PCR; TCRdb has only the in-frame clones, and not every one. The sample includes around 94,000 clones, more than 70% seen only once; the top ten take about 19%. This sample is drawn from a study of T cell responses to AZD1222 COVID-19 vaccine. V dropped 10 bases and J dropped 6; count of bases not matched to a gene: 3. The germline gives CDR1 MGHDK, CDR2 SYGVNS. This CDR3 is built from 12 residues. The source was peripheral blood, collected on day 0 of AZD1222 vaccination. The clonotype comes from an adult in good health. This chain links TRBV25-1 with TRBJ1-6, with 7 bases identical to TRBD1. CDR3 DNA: TGTGCCACCTGGGACAGTAATTCACCCCTCCACTTT. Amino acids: CATWDSNSPLHF.